This TCR beta chain was observed in a study of OX40 agonist ivuxolimab in advanced cancers. Germline values: CDR1 SGHRS, CDR2 YFSETQ. Trimming shortened V by 3 bases and J by 7 bases, and 17 bases separated the two germline ends. The CDR3 spans 15 residues. Assay used: immunoSEQ multiplex PCR; TCRdb lists only in-frame clones, some missing. Of over 55,000 clones listed, roughly nine tenths were seen once; the top ten hold 11%. The clonotype comes from an adult with an advanced solid tumor such as melanoma, head and neck, liver or kidney cancer. This chain uses TRBV5-1 with TRBJ2-1; D assignment may be TRBD1 or TRBD2 (7 bases each). The material was CD4+ or CD8+ T cells sorted from blood, obtained in a trial of the OX40 agonist ivuxolimab. The CDR3 DNA is TGCGCCAGCAGCTCCCAGGGGGGGCTATTGAATGAGCAGTTCTTC. The encoded protein is CASSSQGGLLNEQFF.